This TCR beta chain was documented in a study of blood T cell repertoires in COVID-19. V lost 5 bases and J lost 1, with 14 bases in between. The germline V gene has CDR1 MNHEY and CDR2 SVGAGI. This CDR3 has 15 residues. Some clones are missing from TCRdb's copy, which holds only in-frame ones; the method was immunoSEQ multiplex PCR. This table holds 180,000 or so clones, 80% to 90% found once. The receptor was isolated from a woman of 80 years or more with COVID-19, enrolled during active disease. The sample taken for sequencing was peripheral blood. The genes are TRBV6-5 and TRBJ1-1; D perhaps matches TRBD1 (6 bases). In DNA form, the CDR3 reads TGTGCCAGCAGTCAAAGAAGGGGGAAGAACACTGAAGCTTTCTTT. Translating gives CASSQRRGKNTEAFF.